The 13 T cell receptor beta chains in this list originate from one sample, sequenced in a study of identifying expanded T cells in peripheral blood. Assay used: immunoSEQ multiplex PCR; TCRdb lists only in-frame clones, some missing. The sample consists of 90,000 or so clones, more than 75% of them appearing once. The sample was blood. Receptor source: a person aged 18 to 75 in good health.

The chain links TRBV2 to TRBJ1-4; D uncertain. The V and J ends lost 3 bases and 3 bases respectively, with 8 bases between them. CDR1 SNHLY and CDR2 FYNNEI come from the germline V gene. The CDR3 consists of 14 residues. CDR3 amino acids: CASSEEVSNEKLFF. Written as DNA, the CDR3 is TGTGCCAGCAGTGAGGAGGTATCTAATGAAAAACTGTTTTTT.

The chain uses TRBV18 and TRBJ2-5; 7 positions agree with TRBD2. Germline CDR1 and CDR2: KGHSH and LQKENI. The CDR3 runs 17 residues. Trimming at V came to 3 bases and at J to 0 bases, leaving 10 bases not matched to a gene. This CDR3 reads CASSPRAPGGNQETQYF. For the CDR3, the DNA is TGTGCCAGCTCACCCCGCGCTCCGGGGGGTAACCAAGAGACCCAGTACTTC. The full variable domain, in which reference TRBV18 and TRBJ2-5 provide the parts outside the CDR3, is NAGVMQNPRHLVRRRGQEARLRCSPMKGHSHVYWYRQLPEEGLKFMVYLQKENIIDESGMPKERFSAEFPKEGPSILRIQQVVRGDSAAYFCASSPRAPGGNQETQYFGPGTRLLVL.

The chain is built from TRBV18 and TRBJ2-2; the D is unclear. The CDR3 has 11 amino acids. The germline V gene has CDR1 KGHSH and CDR2 LQKENI. V dropped 3 bases and J dropped 8 bases, with 4 bases sitting between them. The CDR3 coding sequence is TGTGCCAGCTCACCCCCAGGGGAGCTGTTTTTT. It specifies CASSPPGELFF. The complete variable domain, with remaining parts taken from reference TRBV18 and TRBJ2-2, reads NAGVMQNPRHLVRRRGQEARLRCSPMKGHSHVYWYRQLPEEGLKFMVYLQKENIIDESGMPKERFSAEFPKEGPSILRIQQVVRGDSAAYFCASSPPGELFFGEGSRLTVL.

The genes are TRBV4-3 and TRBJ1-1; perhaps TRBD1 as D (6 bases). The V and J ends lost 0 bases and 4 bases respectively, with 21 bases between them. Germline CDR1 is LGHNA and CDR2 is YSLEER. The CDR3 spans 18 residues. In nucleotides, the CDR3 is TGCGCCAGCAGCCAAGATGAAAGTGGTACAGGGTGGGGCACTGAAGCTTTCTTT. Translation gives CASSQDESGTGWGTEAFF.

V and J are TRBV18 and TRBJ2-7; the D is unclear. From germline, CDR1 is KGHSH and CDR2 LQKENI. The CDR3 consists of 14 residues. The V end was cut by 2 bases, the J end by 1 base, with 9 bases between. The CDR3 DNA follows: TGTGCCAGCTCACCAGCTCCCCCTTCCTACGAGCAGTACTTC. It codes for CASSPAPPSYEQYF. Full variable domain (rest looked up from reference TRBV18 and TRBJ2-7): NAGVMQNPRHLVRRRGQEARLRCSPMKGHSHVYWYRQLPEEGLKFMVYLQKENIIDESGMPKERFSAEFPKEGPSILRIQQVVRGDSAAYFCASSPAPPSYEQYFGPGTRLTVT.

V gene TRBV28 combines with J gene TRBJ2-5, with TRBD2 matching 9 bases. The CDR3 extends over 15 amino acids. The V gene end was trimmed by 5 bases and the J gene end by 5 bases; junction bases not matched to a gene: 9. Germline lookup yields CDR1 MDHEN and CDR2 SYDVKM. The CDR3 reads CASSQASAGGETQYF. The CDR3 DNA follows: TGTGCCAGCAGTCAAGCTAGCGCGGGGGGGGAGACCCAGTACTTC.

The J gene is TRBJ2-7, the V gene TRBV27, with D tentatively TRBD2 (6 bases). V shed 5 bases and J shed 5 bases, with 16 bases lying between them. The CDR3 runs to 14 residues. The germline gives CDR1 MNHEY, CDR2 SMNVEV (reference sequence). The CDR3 nucleotides read TGTGCCAGCAGTGTGGGAAGATCGGGGGACGAGCAGTACTTC. This translates into CASSVGRSGDEQYF.

This rearrangement joins TRBV13 to TRBJ1-1, with TRBD1 identical over 10 bases. The CDR3 has 14 residues. V lost 2 bases and J lost 10; bases outside the gene matches: 7. Germline V gene lookup returns CDR1 PRHDT and CDR2 FYEKMQ (reference sequence). The CDR3 protein is CASSLRGTGVIAFF. CDR3 in DNA: TGTGCCAGCAGCTTAAGGGGGACAGGGGTCATAGCTTTCTTT.

This clone was observed a single time. The chain uses TRBV6-1 and TRBJ1-3; 9 nucleotides match TRBD1. The ends lost 6 bases at V and 4 bases at J; junction bases unmatched: 7. Germline-derived CDR1 and CDR2 are MNHNS and SASEGT. The CDR3 consists of 15 residues. The CDR3 DNA reads as TGTGCCAGCAGGGCTACAGGGGGCGACGGAAACACCATATATTTT. Amino acid sequence: CASRATGGDGNTIYF.

J is TRBJ2-7 and V is TRBV11-2, with D tentatively TRBD1 or TRBD2 (6 bases each). The germline CDR1 and CDR2 sequences are SGHAT and FQNNGV. There are 15 residues in the CDR3. Trimming stripped 0 bases from V and 2 bases from J, with 11 bases between. This CDR3 is CASSLEGGSPYEQYF. The DNA for the CDR3 is TGTGCCAGCAGCTTAGAAGGGGGGTCCCCCTACGAGCAGTACTTC.

The CDR3 sequence is CAWSEGTGLDYGYTF. DNA of the CDR3: TGTGCCTGGAGTGAAGGGACGGGTCTAGACTATGGCTACACCTTC. The chain recombines TRBV30 with TRBJ1-2; tentative D call: TRBD1 (5 bases). The CDR3 runs to 15 residues. V lost 1 base and J 3 bases, leaving 15 bases between the germline ends. Germline-derived CDR1 and CDR2 are GTSNPN and SVGIG (reference sequence).

The chain combines TRBV7-6 with TRBJ2-7, with 12 nucleotides matching TRBD1. Germline lookup yields CDR1 SGHVS and CDR2 FNYEAQ. CDR3 size: 16 residues. Germline trimming cut 2 bases from V and 2 bases from J; bases unmatched to any gene: 4. This chain's CDR3 is CASSLRGQGAAYEQYF. The CDR3 DNA reads TGTGCCAGCAGCTTAAGGGGACAGGGGGCGGCCTACGAGCAGTACTTC.

The chain recombines TRBV9 with TRBJ2-2; either TRBD1 or TRBD2 may fit D (5 bases each). The germline gives CDR1 SGDLS, CDR2 YYNGEE. The V and J ends lost 0 bases and 0 bases respectively, with 9 bases between them. The CDR3 loop spans 16 amino acids. CDR3 protein: CASSVAGGPNTGELFF. The CDR3 nucleotides read TGTGCCAGCAGCGTAGCTGGGGGTCCGAACACCGGGGAGCTGTTTTTT.